This T cell receptor beta chain was observed in a study of post-analysis software for immune sequencing data (dated by TCRdb to the mid-2010s). At the level of the whole study: Recorded disease courses included relapsing-remitting, secondary progressive and progressive-relapsing multiple sclerosis, with some patients lacking subtype annotation. The patient repertoires were set against about 12 previously published healthy control repertoires from donors whose ages ranged from roughly 6 to 27 years. A subset of samples was prepared in parallel using single-end sample barcoding, then pooled and co-amplified after Illumina adapter ligation.

The method behind the library was PCR. Sequencing was performed on an Illumina HiSeq 2500. To reduce PCR and sequencing biases, unique molecular identifiers were incorporated into the TCR beta cDNA libraries. Roughly 0.5 million cDNA molecules were obtained per 1 to 10 million input T cells, so each molecule approximated one T cell. The patient libraries were prepared and sequenced with the same protocol used for the earlier healthy control dataset. Samples belonging to the same batch were prepared together, multiplexed and sequenced on a shared HiSeq lane. The source study handled its data this way. MIGEC was used to process the raw barcoded reads, and molecular identifier groups with only a single read were discarded before consensus assembly and CDR3 extraction. VDJtools was used for post-analysis of the clonotype tables, with diversity normalized by down-sampling every dataset to the smallest sample size. In repertoire overlap clustering, CDR3 amino acid sequences, but not nucleotide sequences, were matched to correct batch-related cross-sample contamination. Through fastp at Q25 and MiXCR, TCRdb rebuilt clones from the public reads, retaining in-frame beta chains. Duplicate CDR3 protein sequences are folded into a single record with the most common DNA and genes. The V and J calls follow TCRdb's processing rather than the paper's. This sample holds hundreds of thousands of distinct CDR3 sequences; roughly 27% were observed only once. The top ten clones comprise 0.55% to 0.65% of the sample.

On this clonotype itself: It lacks a known antigen. No qualities accompany the bases; no much larger clone lies one base away.

General conclusions and limits of the study: The control group was slightly older than the multiple sclerosis patient group. Patients showed significantly higher frequencies than controls for about 5 TRBV segments, among them TRBV5-6, TRBV5-1 and TRBV20-1. When samples were clustered directly using the F measure, samples prepared in the same batch co-clustered strongly, which prompted a batch-effect correction. Compared with controls, multiple sclerosis patients had significantly lower normalized Chao1 diversity, a finding suggesting substantial peripheral T-cell clonal expansion.

To demonstrate the VDJtools post-analysis software, TCR beta repertoires were profiled from the peripheral blood of more than ten young patients with multiple sclerosis. The patients with multiple sclerosis were children and adolescents between about 6 and 17 years of age. V is pruned by 4 bases and J by 6 bases, leaving 5 bases of the junction without a gene match. The CDR3 goes from the cysteine to the phenylalanine over 15 residues. Only the CDR3 DNA stays, 45 bases, in frame from base 1. CDR1 is given as SGHRS and CDR2 as YFSETQ, both from the germline V gene. The sample taken for sequencing was blood. The rearrangement joined TRBV5-1 to TRBJ1-5, with TRBD1 matching 12 junction bases. The TCR sequence derives from a girl aged 5 to 17 with multiple sclerosis. The sequenced DNA: TGCGCCAGCAGCGCGGGGACAGGGGGCACTCAGCCCCAGCATTTT. The resulting protein is CASSAGTGGTQPQHF. The variable domain in full, with residues beyond the CDR3 obtained from the reference TRBV5-1 and TRBJ1-5 genes, is KAGVTQTPRYLIKTRGQQVTLSCSPISGHRSVSWYQQTPGQGLQFLFEYFSETQRNKGNFPGRFSGRQFSNSRSEMNVSTLELGDSALYLCASSAGTGGTQPQHFGDGTRLSIL.